This T cell receptor beta chain was sequenced for a study of metastatic and nonmetastatic thyroid tumors. Study as a whole: The comparison covered peripheral blood and tumor or nodule tissue in malignant and benign thyroid patients.

CDR3 length: 12 residues. From germline, CDR1 is SQVTM and CDR2 ANQGSEA. With 4 bases removed from V and 2 bases from J, the gap between germline ends came to 9 bases. Patients were all untreated before their thyroid surgery. General observations from the study: As reported, TCR beta diversity in blood and tumor was significantly higher in malignant thyroid tumors than in benign nodules.

Notes on this clone: Its target is unknown.

TCRdb re-called clones via MiXCR from the PCR reads. Of about 20,000 clones in the sample, approximately 25% are singletons; the top ten hold more than 5.5%. This clonotype was obtained from a female donor with papillary thyroid cancer or a benign thyroid nodule (not recorded which). Some clones in this sample may be carry-over from other donors' samples. Sequenced: tumor tissue. J is TRBJ2-7 and V is TRBV29-1; no definite D call. In DNA form, the CDR3 reads TGCAGCGTTGTGGTCCAGGCCTACGAGCAGTACTTC. It yields the protein CSVVVQAYEQYF.